This TCR beta chain was sequenced in a study of human T cells and chemical hapten exposure. Time point indicated: healthy volunteer bleed at 6 weeks. From whole blood left unfractionated, total RNA was extracted. Each CDR3 protein gets one entry after TCRdb re-called the RACE reads with MiXCR. The data show fewer than 100,000 distinct CDR3 sequences, with around 9.3% seen just once and around 1.7% held by the top ten. The CDR3 is 14 residues long. Germline V gene lookup returns CDR1 MNHNY and CDR2 SVGAGI (reference sequence). The V and J ends lost 0 bases and 0 bases respectively, with 5 bases between them.

Sequenced material: whole blood. The rearrangement uses TRBV6-6 and TRBJ1-1; D is ambiguous. The clonotype comes from a female donor in good health. Some clones in this sample may be carry-over from other donors' samples. Here the CDR3 reads CASSYSPLNTEAFF. The CDR3 nucleotides read TGTGCCAGCAGTTACTCCCCCCTGAACACTGAAGCTTTCTTT.